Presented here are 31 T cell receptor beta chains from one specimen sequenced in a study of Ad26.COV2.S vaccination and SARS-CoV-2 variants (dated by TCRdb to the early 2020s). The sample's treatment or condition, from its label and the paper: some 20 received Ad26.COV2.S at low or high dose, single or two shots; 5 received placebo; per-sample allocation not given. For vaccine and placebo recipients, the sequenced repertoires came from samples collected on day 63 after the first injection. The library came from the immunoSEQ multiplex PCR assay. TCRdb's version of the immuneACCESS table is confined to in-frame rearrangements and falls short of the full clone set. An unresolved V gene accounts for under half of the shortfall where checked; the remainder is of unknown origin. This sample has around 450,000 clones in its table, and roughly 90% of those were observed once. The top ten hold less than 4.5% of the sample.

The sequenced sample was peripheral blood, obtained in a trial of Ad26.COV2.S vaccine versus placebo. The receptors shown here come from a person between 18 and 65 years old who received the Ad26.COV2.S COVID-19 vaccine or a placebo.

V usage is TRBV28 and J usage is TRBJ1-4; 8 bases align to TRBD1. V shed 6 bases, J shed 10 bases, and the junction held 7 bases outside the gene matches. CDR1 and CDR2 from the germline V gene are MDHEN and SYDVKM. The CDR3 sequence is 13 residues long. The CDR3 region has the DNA TGTGCCAGCAGGGGACAGGCGGACAGAAAACTGTTTTTT. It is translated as CASRGQADRKLFF.

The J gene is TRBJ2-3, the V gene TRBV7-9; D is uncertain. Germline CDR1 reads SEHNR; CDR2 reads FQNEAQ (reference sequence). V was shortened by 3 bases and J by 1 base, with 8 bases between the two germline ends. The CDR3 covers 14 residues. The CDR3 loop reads CASSFGGGTDTQYF. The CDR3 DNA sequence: TGTGCCAGCAGCTTCGGCGGAGGCACAGATACGCAGTATTTT.

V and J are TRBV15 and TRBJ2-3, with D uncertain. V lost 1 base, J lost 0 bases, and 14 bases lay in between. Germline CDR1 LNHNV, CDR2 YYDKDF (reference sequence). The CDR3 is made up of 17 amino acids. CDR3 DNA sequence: TGTGCCACCAGCAGAGTCATCTCGGACCCCAGCACAGATACGCAGTATTTT. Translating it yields CATSRVISDPSTDTQYF.

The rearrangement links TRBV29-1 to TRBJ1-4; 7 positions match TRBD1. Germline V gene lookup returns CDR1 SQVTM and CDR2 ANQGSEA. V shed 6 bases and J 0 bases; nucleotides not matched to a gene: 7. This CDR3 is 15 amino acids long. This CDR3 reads CSVGTEVATNEKLFF. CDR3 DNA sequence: TGCAGCGTGGGGACAGAAGTTGCAACTAATGAAAAACTGTTTTTT.

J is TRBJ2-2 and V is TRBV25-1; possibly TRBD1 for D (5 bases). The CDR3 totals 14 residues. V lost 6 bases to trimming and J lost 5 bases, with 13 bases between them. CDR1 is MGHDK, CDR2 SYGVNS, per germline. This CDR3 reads CASRKGFETGELFF. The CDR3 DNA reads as TGTGCCAGCAGAAAGGGGTTCGAAACCGGGGAGCTGTTTTTT. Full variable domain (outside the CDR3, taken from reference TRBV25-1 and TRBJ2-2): EADIYQTPRYLVIGTGKKITLECSQTMGHDKMYWYQQDPGMELHLIHYSYGVNSTEKGDLSSESTVSRIRTEHFPLTLESARPSHTSQYLCASRKGFETGELFFGEGSRLTVL.

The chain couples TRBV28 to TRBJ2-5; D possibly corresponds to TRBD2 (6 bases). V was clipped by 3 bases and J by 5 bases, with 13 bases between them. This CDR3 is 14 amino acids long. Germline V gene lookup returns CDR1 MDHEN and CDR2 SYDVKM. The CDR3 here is CASSFLGEEETQYF. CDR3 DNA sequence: TGTGCCAGCAGTTTCCTCGGGGAGGAGGAGACCCAGTACTTC.

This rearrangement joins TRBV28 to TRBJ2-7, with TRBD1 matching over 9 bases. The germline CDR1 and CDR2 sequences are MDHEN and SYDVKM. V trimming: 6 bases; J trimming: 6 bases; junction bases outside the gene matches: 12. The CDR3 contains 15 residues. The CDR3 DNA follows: TGTGCCAGCAGCCTCCTCCCCGGGACAGGGCGCGAGCAGTACTTC. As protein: CASSLLPGTGREQYF.

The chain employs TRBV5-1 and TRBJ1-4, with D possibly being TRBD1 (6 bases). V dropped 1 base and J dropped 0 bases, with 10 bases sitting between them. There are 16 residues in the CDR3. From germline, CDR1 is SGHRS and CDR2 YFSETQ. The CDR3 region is CASSLWGLATNEKLFF. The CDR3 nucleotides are TGCGCCAGCAGCTTGTGGGGGCTTGCAACTAATGAAAAACTGTTTTTT.

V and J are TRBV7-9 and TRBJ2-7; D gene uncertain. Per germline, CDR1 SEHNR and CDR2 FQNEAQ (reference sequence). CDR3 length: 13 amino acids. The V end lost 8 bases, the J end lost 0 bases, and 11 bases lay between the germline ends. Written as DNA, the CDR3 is TGTGCCAGCTTGGCCGACAACTCCTACGAGCAGTACTTC. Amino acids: CASLADNSYEQYF.

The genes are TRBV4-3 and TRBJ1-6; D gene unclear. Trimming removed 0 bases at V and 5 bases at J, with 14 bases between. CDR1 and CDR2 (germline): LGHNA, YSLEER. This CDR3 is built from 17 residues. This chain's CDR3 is CASSQEALQTHNSPLHF. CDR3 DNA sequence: TGCGCCAGCAGCCAAGAGGCTTTACAGACTCATAATTCACCCCTCCACTTT.

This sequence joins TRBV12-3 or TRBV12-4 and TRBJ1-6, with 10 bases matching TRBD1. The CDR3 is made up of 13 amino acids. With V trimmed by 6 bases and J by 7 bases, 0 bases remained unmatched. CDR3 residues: CASRDRGNSPLHF. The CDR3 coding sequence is TGTGCCAGCAGGGACAGGGGGAATTCACCCCTCCACTTT.

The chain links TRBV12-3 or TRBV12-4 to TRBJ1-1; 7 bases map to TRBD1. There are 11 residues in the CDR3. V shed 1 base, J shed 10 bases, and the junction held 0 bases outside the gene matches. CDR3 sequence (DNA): TGTGCCAGCAGTTTAGGACAGGGAGCTTTCTTT. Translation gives CASSLGQGAFF.

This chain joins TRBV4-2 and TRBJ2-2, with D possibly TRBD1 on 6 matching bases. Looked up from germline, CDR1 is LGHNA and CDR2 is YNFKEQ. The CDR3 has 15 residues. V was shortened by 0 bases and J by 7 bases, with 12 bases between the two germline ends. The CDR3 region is CASSQDTRGSGELFF. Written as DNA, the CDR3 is TGTGCCAGCAGCCAAGACACTAGGGGGAGCGGGGAGCTGTTTTTT.

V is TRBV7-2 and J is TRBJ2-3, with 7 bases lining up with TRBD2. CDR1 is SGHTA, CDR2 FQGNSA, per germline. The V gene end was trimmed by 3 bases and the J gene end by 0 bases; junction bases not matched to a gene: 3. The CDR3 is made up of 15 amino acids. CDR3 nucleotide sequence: TGTGCCAGCAGCTTCGGGGGGACTAGCACAGATACGCAGTATTTT. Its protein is CASSFGGTSTDTQYF.

CDR3 loop: CASSRTSGGRYNEQFF. CDR3 in DNA: TGTGCCAGCAGTCGGACTAGCGGGGGCCGTTACAATGAGCAGTTCTTC. This chain links TRBV6-4 with TRBJ2-1; TRBD2 aligns across 13 bases. The CDR3 consists of 16 residues. Germline values: CDR1 MRHNA, CDR2 SNTAGT. Germline trimming cut 5 bases from V and 4 bases from J; bases unmatched to any gene: 5.

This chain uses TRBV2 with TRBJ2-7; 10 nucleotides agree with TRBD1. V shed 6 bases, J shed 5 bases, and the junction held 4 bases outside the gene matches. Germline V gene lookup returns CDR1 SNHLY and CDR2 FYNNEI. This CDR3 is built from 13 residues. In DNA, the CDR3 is TGTGCCAGCAGCGGACAGGGGGTCAACGAGCAGTACTTC. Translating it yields CASSGQGVNEQYF.

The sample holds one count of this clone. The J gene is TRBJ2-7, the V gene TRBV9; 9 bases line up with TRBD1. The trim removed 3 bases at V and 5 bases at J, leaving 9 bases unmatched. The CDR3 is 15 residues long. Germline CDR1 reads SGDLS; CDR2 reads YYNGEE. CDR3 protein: CASSDRGQEDDEQYF. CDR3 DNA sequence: TGTGCCAGCAGCGACAGGGGGCAGGAGGACGACGAGCAGTACTTC.

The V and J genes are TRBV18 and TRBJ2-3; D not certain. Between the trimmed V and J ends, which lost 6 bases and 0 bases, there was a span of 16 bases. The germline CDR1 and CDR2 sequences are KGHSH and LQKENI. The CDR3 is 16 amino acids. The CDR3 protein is CASSPARATSTDTQYF. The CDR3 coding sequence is TGTGCCAGCTCGCCCGCCAGAGCTACTAGCACAGATACGCAGTATTTT. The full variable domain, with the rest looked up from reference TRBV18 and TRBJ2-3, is NAGVMQNPRHLVRRRGQEARLRCSPMKGHSHVYWYRQLPEEGLKFMVYLQKENIIDESGMPKERFSAEFPKEGPSILRIQQVVRGDSAAYFCASSPARATSTDTQYFGPGTRLTVL.

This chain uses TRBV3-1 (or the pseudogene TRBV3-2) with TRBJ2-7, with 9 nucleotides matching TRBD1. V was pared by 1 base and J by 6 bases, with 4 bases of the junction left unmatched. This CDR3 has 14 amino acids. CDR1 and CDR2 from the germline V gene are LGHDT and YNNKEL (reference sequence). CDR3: CASSQGTGVSEQYF. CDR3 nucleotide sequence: TGTGCCAGCAGCCAAGGGACAGGGGTAAGCGAGCAGTACTTC.

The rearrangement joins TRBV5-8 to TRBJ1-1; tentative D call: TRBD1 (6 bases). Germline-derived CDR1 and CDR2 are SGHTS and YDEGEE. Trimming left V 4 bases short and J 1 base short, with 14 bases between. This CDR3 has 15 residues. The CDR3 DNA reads TGTGCCAGCAGCCCAAGGGACACCTGGAACACTGAAGCTTTCTTT. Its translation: CASSPRDTWNTEAFF.

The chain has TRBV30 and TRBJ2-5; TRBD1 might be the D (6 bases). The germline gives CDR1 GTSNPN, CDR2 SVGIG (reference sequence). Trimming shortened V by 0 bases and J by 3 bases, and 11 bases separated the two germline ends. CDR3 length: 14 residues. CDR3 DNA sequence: TGTGCCTGGAGTGTAGCGGCAGGGGAAGAGACCCAGTACTTC. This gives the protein CAWSVAAGEETQYF.

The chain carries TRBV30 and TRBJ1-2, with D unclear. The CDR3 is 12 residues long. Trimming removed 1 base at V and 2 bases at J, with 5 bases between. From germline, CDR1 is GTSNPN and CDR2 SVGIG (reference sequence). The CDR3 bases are TGTGCCTGGAGTGAGGAAAACTATGGCTACACCTTC. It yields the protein CAWSEENYGYTF.

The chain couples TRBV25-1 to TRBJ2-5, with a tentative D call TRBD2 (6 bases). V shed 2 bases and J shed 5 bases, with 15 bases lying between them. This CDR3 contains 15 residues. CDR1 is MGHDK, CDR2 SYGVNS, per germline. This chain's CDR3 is CASSEGIGGTETQYF. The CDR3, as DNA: TGTGCCAGCAGTGAAGGTATCGGGGGAACCGAGACCCAGTACTTC.

The CDR3 reads CASRGTGAHEQFF. Written as DNA, the CDR3 is TGTGCCAGCAGGGGGACAGGGGCCCATGAGCAGTTCTTC. The V call is TRBV28, the J call TRBJ2-1; the match to TRBD1 covers 10 bases. This CDR3 region has 13 residues. Germline CDR1 reads MDHEN; CDR2 reads SYDVKM. The V segment lost 6 bases and the J segment 8 bases; nucleotides outside the gene matches: 4.

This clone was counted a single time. The CDR3 loop reads CASSQRGTGHNEQFF. The CDR3 DNA reads as TGTGCCAGCAGCCAAAGAGGGACAGGCCACAATGAGCAGTTCTTC. The rearrangement joins TRBV7-3 to TRBJ2-1, with 8 bases that match TRBD1. The V and J ends lost 5 bases and 5 bases, in that order; junction bases with no gene match: 8. Germline V gene lookup returns CDR1 SGHTA and CDR2 FQGTGA. This CDR3 has 15 residues.

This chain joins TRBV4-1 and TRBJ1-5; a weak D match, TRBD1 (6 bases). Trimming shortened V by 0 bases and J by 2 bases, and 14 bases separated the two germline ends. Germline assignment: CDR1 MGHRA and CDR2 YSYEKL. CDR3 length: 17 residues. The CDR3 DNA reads TGCGCCAGCAGCCAAGATGGGGGGGGCCCGGGCAATCAGCCCCAGCATTTT. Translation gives CASSQDGGGPGNQPQHF.

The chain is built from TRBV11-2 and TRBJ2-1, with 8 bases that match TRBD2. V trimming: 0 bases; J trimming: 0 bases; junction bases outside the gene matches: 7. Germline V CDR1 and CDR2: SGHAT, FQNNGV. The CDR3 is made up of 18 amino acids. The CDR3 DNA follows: TGTGCCAGCAGCTTAGAGCTGCAGCGGGGGAACTCCTACAATGAGCAGTTCTTC. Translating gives CASSLELQRGNSYNEQFF.

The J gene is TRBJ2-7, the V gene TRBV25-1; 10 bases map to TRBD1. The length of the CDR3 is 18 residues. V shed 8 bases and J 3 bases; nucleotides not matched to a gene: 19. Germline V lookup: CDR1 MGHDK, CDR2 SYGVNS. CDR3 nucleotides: TGTGCCAGCGATGACAGGGGGCGAAAAGTACCTTCTTACTACGAGCAGTACTTC. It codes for CASDDRGRKVPSYYEQYF.

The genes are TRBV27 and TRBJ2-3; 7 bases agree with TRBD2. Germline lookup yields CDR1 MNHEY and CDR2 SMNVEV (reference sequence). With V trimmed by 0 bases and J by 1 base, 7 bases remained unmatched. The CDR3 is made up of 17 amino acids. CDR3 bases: TGTGCCAGCAGTTTATCCGCCCCTCGGGGGGGCACAGATACGCAGTATTTT. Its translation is CASSLSAPRGGTDTQYF.

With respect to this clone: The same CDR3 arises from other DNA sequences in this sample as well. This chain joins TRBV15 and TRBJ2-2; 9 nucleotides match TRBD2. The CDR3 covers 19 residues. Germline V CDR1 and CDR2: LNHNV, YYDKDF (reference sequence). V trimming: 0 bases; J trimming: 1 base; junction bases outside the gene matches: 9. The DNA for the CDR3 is TGTGCCACCAGCAGAGATCCAATCGCGGGGGGGCTGAACACCGGGGAGCTGTTTTTT. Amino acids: CATSRDPIAGGLNTGELFF.

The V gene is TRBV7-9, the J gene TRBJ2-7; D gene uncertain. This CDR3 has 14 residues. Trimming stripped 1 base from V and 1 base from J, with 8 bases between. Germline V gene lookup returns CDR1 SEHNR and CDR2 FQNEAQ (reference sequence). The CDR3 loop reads CASSLDQTSYEQYF. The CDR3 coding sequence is TGTGCCAGCAGCTTAGATCAGACGTCCTACGAGCAGTACTTC.